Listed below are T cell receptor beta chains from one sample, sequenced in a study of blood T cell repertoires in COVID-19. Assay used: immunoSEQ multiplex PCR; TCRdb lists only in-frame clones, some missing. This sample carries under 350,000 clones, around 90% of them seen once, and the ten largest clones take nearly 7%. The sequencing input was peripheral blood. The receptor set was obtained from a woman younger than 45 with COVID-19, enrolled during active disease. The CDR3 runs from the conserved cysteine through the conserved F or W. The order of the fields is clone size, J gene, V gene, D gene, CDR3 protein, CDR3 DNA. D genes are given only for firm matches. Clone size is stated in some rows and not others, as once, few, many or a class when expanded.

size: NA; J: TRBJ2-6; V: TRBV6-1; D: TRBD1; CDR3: CASSEGQGATGANVLTF; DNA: TGTGCCAGCAGTGAAGGCCAGGGGGCGACTGGGGCCAACGTCCTGACTTTC
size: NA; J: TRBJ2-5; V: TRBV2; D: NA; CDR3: CASCERNQETQYF; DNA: TGTGCCAGCTGTGAGAGGAATCAAGAGACCCAGTACTTC
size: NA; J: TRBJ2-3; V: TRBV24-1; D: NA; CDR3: CATSGWAESTDTQYF; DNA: TGTGCCACCAGTGGGTGGGCTGAGAGCACAGATACGCAGTATTTT
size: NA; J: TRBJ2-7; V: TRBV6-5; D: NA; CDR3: CASSYSWDFDSYEQYF; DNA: TGTGCCAGCAGTTACTCCTGGGACTTCGACTCCTACGAGCAGTACTTC
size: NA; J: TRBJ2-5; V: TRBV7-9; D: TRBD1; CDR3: CASSSDRKETQYF; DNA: TGTGCCAGCAGCTCGGACAGGAAAGAGACCCAGTACTTC
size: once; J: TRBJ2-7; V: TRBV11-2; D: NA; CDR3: CASSRADTSYEQYF; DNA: TGTGCCAGCAGCCGGGCGGACACGTCCTACGAGCAGTACTTC
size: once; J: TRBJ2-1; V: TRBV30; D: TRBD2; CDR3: CAWSGLAGGPRSYNEQFF; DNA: TGTGCCTGGAGTGGGTTAGCGGGAGGGCCTCGCTCCTACAATGAGCAGTTCTTC
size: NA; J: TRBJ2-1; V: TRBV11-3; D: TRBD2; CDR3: CASSLRTSDFYNEQFF; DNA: TGTGCCAGCAGCTTACGGACTAGCGACTTCTACAATGAGCAGTTCTTC
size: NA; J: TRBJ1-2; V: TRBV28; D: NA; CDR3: CASSLEGSYGYTF; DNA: TGTGCCAGCAGTTTAGAGGGCTCCTATGGCTACACCTTC
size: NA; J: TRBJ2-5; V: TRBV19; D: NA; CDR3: CATSGGGETQYF; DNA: TGTGCCACCTCGGGCGGAGGGGAGACCCAGTACTTC
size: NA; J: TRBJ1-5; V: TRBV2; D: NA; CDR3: CASSELAGEGQPQHF; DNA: TGTGCCAGCAGTGAACTGGCAGGGGAGGGTCAGCCCCAGCATTTT
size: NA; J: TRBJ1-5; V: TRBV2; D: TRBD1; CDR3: CASGQEGNQPQHF; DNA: TGTGCCAGCGGACAGGAAGGAAATCAGCCCCAGCATTTT
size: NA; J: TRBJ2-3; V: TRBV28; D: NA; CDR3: CASKRFTDTQYF; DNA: TGTGCCAGCAAGAGATTCACAGATACGCAGTATTTT
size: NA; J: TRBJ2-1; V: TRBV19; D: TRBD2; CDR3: CATRLAVYNEQFF; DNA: TGTGCCACAAGACTAGCGGTCTACAATGAGCAGTTCTTC
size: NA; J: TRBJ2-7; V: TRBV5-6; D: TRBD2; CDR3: CASSPWGGEQYF; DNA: TGTGCCAGCAGCCCCTGGGGGGGCGAGCAGTACTTC
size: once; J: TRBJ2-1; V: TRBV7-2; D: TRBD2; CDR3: CASSLTSGYNEQFF; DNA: TGTGCCAGCAGCTTGACTAGCGGCTACAATGAGCAGTTCTTC
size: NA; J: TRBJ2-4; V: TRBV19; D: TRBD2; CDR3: CASSTGAGDKAKNIQYF; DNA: TGTGCCAGTAGTACGGGAGCGGGGGATAAGGCCAAAAACATTCAGTACTTC
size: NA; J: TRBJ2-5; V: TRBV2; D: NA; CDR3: CASTEGRRETQYF; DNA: TGTGCCAGCACCGAAGGCAGGAGGGAGACCCAGTACTTC
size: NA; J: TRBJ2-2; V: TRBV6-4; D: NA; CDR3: CASSPSATGELFF; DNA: TGTGCCAGCAGCCCTAGCGCCACCGGGGAGCTGTTTTTT
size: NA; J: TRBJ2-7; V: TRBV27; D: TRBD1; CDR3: CASSPLPDRGPYEQYF; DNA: TGTGCCAGCAGTCCCCTCCCCGACAGGGGTCCCTACGAGCAGTACTTC
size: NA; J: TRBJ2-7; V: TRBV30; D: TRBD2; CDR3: CAWSVLSLAAHYEQYF; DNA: TGTGCCTGGAGTGTACTCAGTCTAGCGGCCCACTACGAGCAGTACTTC
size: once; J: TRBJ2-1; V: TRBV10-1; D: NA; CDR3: CASSESPRDEQFF; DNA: TGCGCCAGCAGTGAGTCTCCGAGGGATGAGCAGTTCTTC
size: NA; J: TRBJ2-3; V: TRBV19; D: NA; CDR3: CASSKVARSTDTQYF; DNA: TGTGCCAGTAGTAAGGTTGCGCGGAGCACAGATACGCAGTATTTT
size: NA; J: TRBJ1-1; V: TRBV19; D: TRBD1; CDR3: CASSITGGNTEAFF; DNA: TGTGCCAGTAGTATCACAGGGGGAAATACTGAAGCTTTCTTT
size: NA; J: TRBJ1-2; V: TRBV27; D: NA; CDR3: CASSLYAGYGYTF; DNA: TGTGCCAGCAGTTTATATGCAGGATATGGCTACACCTTC
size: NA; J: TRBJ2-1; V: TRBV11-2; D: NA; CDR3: CASSLRLTTYNEQFF; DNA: TGTGCCAGCAGCTTAAGGTTGACTACCTACAATGAGCAGTTCTTC
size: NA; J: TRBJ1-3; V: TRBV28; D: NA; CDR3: CASSHSPDSQGNTIYF; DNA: TGTGCCAGCAGTCATTCCCCGGACAGTCAGGGAAACACCATATATTTT
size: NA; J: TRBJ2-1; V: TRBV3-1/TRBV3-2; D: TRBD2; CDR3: CASSYSGSSYNEQFF; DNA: TGTGCCAGCAGTTATAGCGGGAGCTCCTACAATGAGCAGTTCTTC
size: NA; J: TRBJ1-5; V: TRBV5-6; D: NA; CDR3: CASSPQGSQPQHF; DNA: TGTGCCAGCAGCCCGCAGGGGAGTCAGCCCCAGCATTTT
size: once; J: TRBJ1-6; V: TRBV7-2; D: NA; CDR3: CASSGDAGRIHSPLHF; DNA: TGTGCCAGCAGCGGCGATGCAGGCCGGATACATTCACCCCTCCACTTT
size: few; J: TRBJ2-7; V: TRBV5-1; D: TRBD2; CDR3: CASSSSGRAGYEQYF; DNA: TGCGCCAGCAGCTCTAGCGGGAGGGCCGGATACGAGCAGTACTTC
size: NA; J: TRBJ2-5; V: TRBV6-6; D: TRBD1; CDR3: CASSYTKHPGQGAKETQYF; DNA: TGTGCCAGCAGCTATACAAAACACCCGGGACAGGGGGCGAAAGAGACCCAGTACTTC
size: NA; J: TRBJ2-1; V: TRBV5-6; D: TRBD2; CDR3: CASSRGLAVYNEQFF; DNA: TGTGCCAGCAGCAGGGGACTAGCGGTCTACAATGAGCAGTTCTTC
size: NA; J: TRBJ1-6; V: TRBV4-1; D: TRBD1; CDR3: CASSQVITGVRDSPLHF; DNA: TGCGCCAGCAGCCAAGTAATTACAGGGGTTCGGGATTCACCCCTCCACTTT
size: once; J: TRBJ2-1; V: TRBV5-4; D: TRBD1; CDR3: CASSSGTGSEQFF; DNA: TGTGCCAGCAGCTCAGGGACAGGGTCTGAGCAGTTCTTC
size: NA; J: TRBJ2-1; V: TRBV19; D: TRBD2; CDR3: CASSPTSGRARGNEQFF; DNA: TGTGCCAGTAGTCCGACTAGCGGGAGGGCCAGGGGTAATGAGCAGTTCTTC
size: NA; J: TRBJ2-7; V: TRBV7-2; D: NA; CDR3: CASSPVDYSYEQYF; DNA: TGTGCCAGCAGCCCTGTCGACTACTCCTACGAGCAGTACTTC
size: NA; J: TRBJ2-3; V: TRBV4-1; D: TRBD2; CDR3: CASSQDQETSGYTDTQYF; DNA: TGCGCCAGCAGCCAAGATCAGGAGACTAGCGGATACACAGATACGCAGTATTTT
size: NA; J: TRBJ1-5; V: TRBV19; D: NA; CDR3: CASSISGNQPQHF; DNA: TGTGCCAGTAGTATATCAGGGAATCAGCCCCAGCATTTT
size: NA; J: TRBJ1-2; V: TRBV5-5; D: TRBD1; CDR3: CASSPGTGVYGYTF; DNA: TGTGCCAGCAGCCCTGGGACAGGGGTCTATGGCTACACCTTC
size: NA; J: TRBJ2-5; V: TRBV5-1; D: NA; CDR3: CASSPGQSAETQYF; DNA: TGCGCCAGCAGCCCAGGACAGTCGGCGGAGACCCAGTACTTC
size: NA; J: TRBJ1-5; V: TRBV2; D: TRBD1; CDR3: CASSPRGLVYQPQHF; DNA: TGTGCCAGCAGTCCCAGGGGGCTGGTTTATCAGCCCCAGCATTTT
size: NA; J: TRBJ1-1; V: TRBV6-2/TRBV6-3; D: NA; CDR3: CASSYTQGGEAFF; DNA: TGTGCCAGCAGTTACACCCAGGGTGGTGAAGCTTTCTTT
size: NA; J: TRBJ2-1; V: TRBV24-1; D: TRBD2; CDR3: CATSGGLAGGSEQFF; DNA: TGTGCCACCAGTGGGGGTCTAGCGGGAGGAAGTGAGCAGTTCTTC
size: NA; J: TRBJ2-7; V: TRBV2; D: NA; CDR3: CASSGSYEQYF; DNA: TGTGCCAGCAGTGGGAGCTACGAGCAGTACTTC
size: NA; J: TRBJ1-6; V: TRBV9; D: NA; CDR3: CASSVLAFGSPLHF; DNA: TGTGCCAGCAGCGTATTAGCCTTTGGTTCACCCCTCCACTTT
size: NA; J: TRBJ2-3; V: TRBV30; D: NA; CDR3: CAWGSGTDTQYF; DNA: TGTGCCTGGGGCTCGGGGACAGATACGCAGTATTTT
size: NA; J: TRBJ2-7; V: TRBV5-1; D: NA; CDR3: CASSPVSSYEQYF; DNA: TGCGCCAGCAGCCCGGTAAGCTCCTACGAGCAGTACTTC
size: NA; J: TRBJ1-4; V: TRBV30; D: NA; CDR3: CAWSRHGKEKLFF; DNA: TGTGCCTGGAGTAGGCACGGGAAAGAAAAACTGTTTTTT
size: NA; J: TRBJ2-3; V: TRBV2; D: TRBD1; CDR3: CASSITGGRTDTQYF; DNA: TGTGCCAGCAGCATTACAGGGGGCCGCACAGATACGCAGTATTTT
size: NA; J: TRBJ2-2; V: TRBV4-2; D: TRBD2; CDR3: CASSQDATSGRGTGELFF; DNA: TGTGCCAGCAGCCAAGATGCGACTAGCGGGAGGGGAACCGGGGAGCTGTTTTTT